This T cell receptor beta chain originates from a study of blood T cell repertoires in COVID-19. Overall study: Specimens from acute and convalescent COVID-19 originated in the United States, Italy and Spain. Sources were T cells, B-cell-depleted T cells, or PBMCs; the material itself was cDNA or gDNA.

Trimming pared 3 bases from V and 5 bases from J, leaving 11 bases between. This CDR3 is built from 14 residues. Germline lookup yields CDR1 SGHNT and CDR2 YENEEA. How the authors handled the data: By means of reference gene primer amplification, nucleated cell counts were estimated. Generated by immunoSEQ multiplex PCR, the TCRdb table keeps only in-frame clones and is missing some. From that table come the V and J calls and clone size; the DNA was used to work out D and trimming. The table includes about 250,000 clones, roughly 83% detected once. Material for sequencing was peripheral blood. The sequence derives from a woman of 80 years or more with COVID-19, enrolled during active disease. V usage is TRBV11-3 and J usage is TRBJ2-1, with a weak D call TRBD2 (7 bases). The CDR3 spells CASSLGGRDNEQFF. CDR3 nucleotide sequence: TGTGCCAGCAGCTTGGGGGGGCGGGACAATGAGCAGTTCTTC.